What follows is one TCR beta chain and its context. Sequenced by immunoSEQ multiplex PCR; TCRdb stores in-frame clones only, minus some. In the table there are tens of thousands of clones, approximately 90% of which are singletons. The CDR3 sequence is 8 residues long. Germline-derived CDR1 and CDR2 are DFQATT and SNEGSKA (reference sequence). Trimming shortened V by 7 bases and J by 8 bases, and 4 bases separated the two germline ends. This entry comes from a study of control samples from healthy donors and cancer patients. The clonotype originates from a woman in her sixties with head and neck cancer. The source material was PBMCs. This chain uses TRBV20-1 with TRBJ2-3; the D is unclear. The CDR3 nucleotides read TGCAGTGACGGTACGCAGTATTTT. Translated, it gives CSDGTQYF.